The 14 T cell receptor beta chains in this list originate from one sample, sequenced in a study of T cell responses to AZD1222 COVID-19 vaccine. Generated by immunoSEQ multiplex PCR, the TCRdb table keeps only in-frame clones and is missing some. The profile shows 120,000 to 150,000 clones, under 95% of them singletons. This specimen was peripheral blood, taken 28 days after the second AZD1222 dose. These receptors were taken from an adult who received the AZD1222 COVID-19 vaccine.

The rearrangement joins TRBV7-3 to TRBJ1-2; D is possibly TRBD1 (6 bases). The V and J ends lost 2 bases and 4 bases respectively, with 17 bases between them. Germline CDR1 and CDR2: SGHTA and FQGTGA. The CDR3 runs to 16 residues. This CDR3 reads CASSLGGGDSPYGYTF. The CDR3 region has the DNA TGTGCCAGCAGCTTAGGGGGGGGCGACTCGCCCTATGGCTACACCTTC.

This clone was counted a few times. This chain connects TRBV12-3 or TRBV12-4 to TRBJ2-5, with D possibly being TRBD2 (7 bases). Trimming took off 5 bases at V and 5 bases at J, with 12 bases between the two ends. This CDR3 contains 13 residues. CDR3 sequence reads: CASSAGAWETQYF. CDR3 bases: TGTGCCAGCAGTGCGGGGGCGTGGGAGACCCAGTACTTC.

V is TRBV2 and J is TRBJ1-2; D uncertain. CDR3 size: 12 residues. Germline V gene lookup returns CDR1 SNHLY and CDR2 FYNNEI. The V gene lost 2 bases and the J gene lost 4 bases, with 5 bases spanning the gap. The CDR3 coding sequence is TGTGCCAGCAGTGAACGGGTCTATGGCTACACCTTC. Its protein is CASSERVYGYTF.

The chain recombines TRBV4-2 with TRBJ2-3; D might be TRBD2 (5 bases). V was clipped by 1 base and J by 0 bases, with 14 bases between them. Germline assignment: CDR1 LGHNA and CDR2 YNFKEQ. This CDR3 has 17 residues. The CDR3 sequence is CASSQAVLAASTDTQYF. The CDR3 nucleotides read TGTGCCAGCAGCCAAGCTGTCCTAGCAGCTAGCACAGATACGCAGTATTTT.

The gene calls are TRBV10-2 and TRBJ2-7, with TRBD2 as a possible D gene (6 bases). Trimming took off 2 bases at V and 6 bases at J, with 11 bases between the two ends. The CDR3 is 13 residues long. Germline CDR1 reads WSHSY; CDR2 reads SAAADI. The CDR3 region is CASSEALASEQYF. DNA for the CDR3: TGCGCCAGCAGTGAGGCCCTAGCGAGCGAGCAGTACTTC.

V usage is TRBV28 and J usage is TRBJ1-1; D unclear. The V end was cut by 2 bases, the J end by 2 bases, with 9 bases between. Germline CDR1 is MDHEN and CDR2 is SYDVKM. The CDR3 has 14 amino acids. CDR3 loop: CASSLRPDNTEAFF. The CDR3 coding sequence is TGTGCCAGCAGTTTACGGCCGGATAACACTGAAGCTTTCTTT.

The V gene is TRBV5-5, the J gene TRBJ1-2; D is unclear. This CDR3 contains 13 residues. The germline V gene encodes CDR1 SGHKS and CDR2 YYEKEE (reference sequence). Trimming stripped 3 bases from V and 4 bases from J, with 10 bases between. The DNA for the CDR3 is TGTGCCAGCAGCTCCGGTCCCACCTATGGCTACACCTTC. Protein: CASSSGPTYGYTF.

This sequence joins TRBV18 and TRBJ2-5; perhaps D is TRBD1 or TRBD2 (5 bases each). The V and J ends lost 4 bases and 4 bases respectively, with 13 bases between them. The germline V gene encodes CDR1 KGHSH and CDR2 LQKENI. CDR3 size: 14 residues. The CDR3 DNA reads as TGTGCCAGCTCACAAAGGGGACCCCCAGAGACCCAGTACTTC. It encodes CASSQRGPPETQYF.

The rearrangement joins TRBV5-1 to TRBJ2-3, with TRBD1 matching over 8 bases. The CDR3 extends over 15 amino acids. CDR1 and CDR2 from the germline V gene are SGHRS and YFSETQ. The J segment lost 4 bases and the V segment lost 4 bases, leaving 8 bases of the junction unmatched. CDR3 protein: CASSPGQGGADTQYF. The CDR3 DNA follows: TGCGCCAGCAGCCCCGGACAGGGTGGCGCAGATACGCAGTATTTT.

The gene calls are TRBV7-9 and TRBJ1-2, with D unresolved. Germline V CDR1 and CDR2: SEHNR, FQNEAQ (reference sequence). The CDR3 has 13 amino acids. Trimming left V 5 bases short and J 3 bases short, with 10 bases between. The CDR3, as DNA: TGTGCCAGCAGCATCAGATACGACTATGGCTACACCTTC. As protein: CASSIRYDYGYTF.

The chain links TRBV24-1 to TRBJ1-1; D is uncertain. Trimming pared 5 bases from V and 6 bases from J, leaving 12 bases between. Germline CDR1 and CDR2: KGHDR and SFDVKD. The CDR3 runs 13 residues. The CDR3 spells CATSAKGSAEAFF. The CDR3 nucleotides read TGTGCCACCAGTGCGAAAGGGAGCGCTGAAGCTTTCTTT.

The V call is TRBV3-1 (or the pseudogene TRBV3-2), the J call TRBJ1-1; the D is unclear. The germline V gene has CDR1 LGHDT and CDR2 YNNKEL (reference sequence). The germline V and J ends were trimmed by 3 bases and 8 bases, with 19 bases remaining between them. This CDR3 comprises 15 residues. The DNA for the CDR3 is TGTGCCAGCAGCCAGTTTCGCATGACCCCGAGAGAAGCTTTCTTT. Translating it yields CASSQFRMTPREAFF.

The count of this clone is one. V is TRBV7-3 and J is TRBJ2-3; no reliable D call. Looked up from germline, CDR1 is SGHTA and CDR2 is FQGTGA. V was pared by 2 bases and J by 0 bases, with 3 bases between. This CDR3 is 13 amino acids long. CDR3 amino acids: CASSLASTDTQYF. CDR3 nucleotide sequence: TGTGCCAGCAGCTTAGCGAGCACAGATACGCAGTATTTT.

The V gene is TRBV7-9, the J gene TRBJ1-1; D might be TRBD1 (6 bases). CDR1 and CDR2 (germline): SEHNR, FQNEAQ (reference sequence). The germline V and J ends were trimmed by 5 bases and 1 base, with 8 bases remaining between them. This CDR3 comprises 13 residues. The CDR3 protein is CASSADRNTEAFF. DNA of the CDR3: TGTGCCAGCAGCGCGGACAGGAACACTGAAGCTTTCTTT. Full variable domain (remainder filled in from reference TRBV7-9 and TRBJ1-1): DTGVSQNPRHKITKRGQNVTFRCDPISEHNRLYWYRQTLGQGPEFLTYFQNEAQLEKSRLLSDRFSAERPKGSFSTLEIQRTEQGDSAMYLCASSADRNTEAFFGQGTRLTVV.